This TCR beta chain comes out of a study of CD8 T cells in Susac syndrome. This CDR3 has 17 residues. The V gene's germline CDR1 is SGDLS and CDR2 YYNGEE. Trimming removed 4 bases at V and 1 base at J, with 17 bases between. Random hexamers were used to reverse transcribe an amount of about 0.45 to 1 ug RNA. TCR beta CDR3 was amplified by immunoSEQ multiplex PCR. This amplification extended across 54 Vbeta and 13 Jbeta segments. TCRdb used MiXCR to reprocess the immunoSEQ multiplex PCR reads, holding one entry per CDR3 protein. The table has under 200,000 distinct CDR3 sequences, around 96% seen once. Controls were healthy donors chosen to match patients in age and sex.

V is TRBV9 and J is TRBJ2-2; D possibly corresponds to TRBD1 (6 bases). What was sequenced was CD4+ T cells from PBMCs. This clonotype originated in a human donor in good health. The CDR3 nucleotides read TGTGCCAGCAGCCCCCGGGCCGGACAGAGGAACACCGGGGAGCTGTTTTTT. Translating gives CASSPRAGQRNTGELFF.